The next 22 T cell receptor beta chains were all read from a single sample in a study of neoadjuvant anti-PD-1 for oral cavity cancer. Some clones are missing from TCRdb's copy, which holds only in-frame ones; the method was immunoSEQ multiplex PCR. Here the sample spans more than 7,000 clones, around 50% being singletons. This specimen was tumor tissue, taken before nivolumab (anti-PD-1) treatment. The receptors originated from a person aged 35 to 85 with oral cavity squamous cell carcinoma.

This clone showed up just a few times. The chain carries TRBV6-5 and TRBJ1-1, with 9 bases identical to TRBD1. V lost 7 bases and J lost 5; bases outside the gene matches: 8. Germline-derived CDR1 and CDR2 are MNHEY and SVGAGI. The CDR3 spans 14 residues. The CDR3 protein is CASIVSTGGTEAFF. The CDR3 DNA reads TGTGCCAGCATTGTATCGACAGGGGGGACTGAAGCTTTCTTT.

The rearrangement joins TRBV9 to TRBJ2-1; TRBD2 matches 10 bases. The length of the CDR3 is 17 residues. Germline-derived CDR1 and CDR2 are SGDLS and YYNGEE. After removal of 3 bases from V and 5 bases from J, the junction contained 11 bases not matched to a gene. CDR3 loop: CASSAYAGTSADNEQFF. The CDR3 region has the DNA TGTGCCAGCAGCGCATACGCCGGGACTAGCGCAGACAATGAGCAGTTCTTC.

This clone was counted a few times. The J gene is TRBJ2-2, the V gene TRBV19, with 15 bases aligning to TRBD2. CDR3 length equals 17 residues. CDR1 and CDR2 (germline): LNHDA, SQIVND (reference sequence). V was clipped by 8 bases and J by 0 bases; unmatched bases: 4. CDR3 nucleotide sequence: TGTGCCAGTGGGGGACTAGCGGGAGGTTCGAACACCGGGGAGCTGTTTTTT. Translated: CASGGLAGGSNTGELFF. The variable domain in full, with the rest retrieved from reference TRBV19 and TRBJ2-2, is DGGITQSPKYLFRKEGQNVTLSCEQNLNHDAMYWYRQDPGQGLRLIYYSQIVNDFQKGDIAEGYSVSREKKESFPLTVTSAQKNPTAFYLCASGGLAGGSNTGELFFGEGSRLTVL.

J is TRBJ2-6 and V is TRBV28; 7 bases line up with TRBD1. V lost 6 bases to trimming and J lost 2 bases; unmatched junction nucleotides: 7. CDR1 MDHEN and CDR2 SYDVKM come from the germline V gene. The length of the CDR3 is 16 residues. CDR3 DNA sequence: TGTGCCAGCAGCCTATACAGGGGTACTGGGGCCAACGTCCTGACTTTC. Amino acids: CASSLYRGTGANVLTF. The full variable domain, with the rest looked up from reference TRBV28 and TRBJ2-6, is DVKVTQSSRYLVKRTGEKVFLECVQDMDHENMFWYRQDPGLGLRLIYFSYDVKMKEKGDIPEGYSVSREKKERFSLILESASTNQTSMYLCASSLYRGTGANVLTFGAGSRLTVL.

This clone was picked up a small number of times. The chain joins TRBV27 to TRBJ2-2; D is ambiguous. The CDR3 contains 12 residues. Deletions cut 4 bases from V and 8 bases from J, with 8 bases between. The germline V gene has CDR1 MNHEY and CDR2 SMNVEV (reference sequence). The CDR3 DNA reads TGTGCCAGCAGTTGGGTCTCTGGGGAGCTGTTTTTT. Its translation: CASSWVSGELFF.

The chain is built from TRBV9 and TRBJ2-4; D is ambiguous. Trimming removed 0 bases from V and 0 bases from J, with 4 bases in between. This CDR3 has 14 amino acids. Germline CDR1 is SGDLS and CDR2 is YYNGEE. CDR3 protein: CASSVAVAKNIQYF. CDR3 DNA: TGTGCCAGCAGCGTAGCAGTAGCCAAAAACATTCAGTACTTC.

V is TRBV6-5 and J is TRBJ1-1; TRBD1 might be the D (5 bases). The CDR3 has 10 amino acids. Germline-derived CDR1 and CDR2 are MNHEY and SVGAGI. The V gene lost 7 bases and the J gene lost 10 bases, with 10 bases spanning the gap. The CDR3 DNA is TGTGCCAGCATGGGGCGTTTAGCTTTCTTT. It is translated as CASMGRLAFF.

The J gene is TRBJ2-7, the V gene TRBV28, with TRBD2 as a possible D gene (5 bases). The V gene's germline CDR1 is MDHEN and CDR2 SYDVKM. This CDR3 is 14 amino acids long. V was clipped by 3 bases and J by 2 bases, with 11 bases between them. CDR3 sequence reads: CASSLSMRAYEQYF. For the CDR3, the DNA is TGTGCCAGCAGTTTGAGTATGAGGGCCTACGAGCAGTACTTC.

The chain combines TRBV5-1 with TRBJ1-4, with 10 bases fitting TRBD1. This CDR3 is built from 15 residues. CDR1 and CDR2 (germline): SGHRS, YFSETQ. V was clipped by 7 bases and J by 0 bases; unmatched bases: 3. CDR3 in amino acids: CASRGQGSTNEKLFF. In DNA form, the CDR3 reads TGCGCCAGCCGGGGACAGGGGTCAACTAATGAAAAACTGTTTTTT.

The chain uses TRBV15 and TRBJ1-5; a possible D gene is TRBD1 (5 bases). This CDR3 spans 15 amino acids. Germline V gene sequence: CDR1 LNHNV, CDR2 YYDKDF (reference sequence). The V and J ends lost 1 base and 4 bases respectively, with 11 bases between them. Here the CDR3 reads CATSRGDSLNQPQHF. The CDR3 DNA is TGTGCCACCAGCAGAGGAGACAGCTTGAATCAGCCCCAGCATTTT. The complete variable domain, with remaining parts taken from reference TRBV15 and TRBJ1-5, reads DAMVIQNPRYQVTQFGKPVTLSCSQTLNHNVMYWYQQKSSQAPKLLFHYYDKDFNNEADTPDNFQSRRPNTSFCFLDIRSPGLGDTAMYLCATSRGDSLNQPQHFGDGTRLSIL.

This clone was observed a handful of times. This chain joins TRBV14 and TRBJ2-2; 9 bases map to TRBD2. Germline trimming cut 5 bases from V and 6 bases from J; bases unmatched to any gene: 1. The CDR3 sequence is 13 residues long. Germline CDR1 and CDR2: SGHDN and FVKESK. This CDR3 is CASSGTSSGELFF. Written as DNA, the CDR3 is TGTGCCAGCAGCGGGACTAGCTCCGGGGAGCTGTTTTTT.

The J gene is TRBJ2-1, the V gene TRBV6-1, with 10 positions matching TRBD2. CDR1 is MNHNS, CDR2 SASEGT, per germline. The CDR3 extends over 16 amino acids. V shed 0 bases, J shed 6 bases, and the junction held 5 bases outside the gene matches. The CDR3 sequence: CASSEALLAGVNEQFF. CDR3 nucleotides: TGTGCCAGCAGTGAAGCGCTTCTAGCGGGAGTCAATGAGCAGTTCTTC.

This clone was seen only once. The gene calls are TRBV11-3 and TRBJ2-2, with 12 positions matching TRBD2. Looked up from germline, CDR1 is SGHNT and CDR2 is YENEEA. This CDR3 has 18 amino acids. J gave up 0 bases and V 5 bases, and 7 bases lay outside the gene matches. The CDR3 spells CASSAPTSGSANTGELFF. The CDR3 nucleotides read TGTGCCAGCAGCGCACCGACTAGCGGGAGCGCGAACACCGGGGAGCTGTTTTTT.

V and J are TRBV5-1 and TRBJ2-2; 8 bases are shared with TRBD2. The trim removed 0 bases at V and 5 bases at J, leaving 3 bases unmatched. The CDR3 is 15 residues long. Germline V gene lookup returns CDR1 SGHRS and CDR2 YFSETQ. CDR3 in amino acids: CASSLDGRGTGELFF. The CDR3 DNA follows: TGCGCCAGCAGCTTGGACGGGAGGGGGACCGGGGAGCTGTTTTTT. The entire variable domain, with the rest obtained from reference TRBV5-1 and TRBJ2-2, is as follows: KAGVTQTPRYLIKTRGQQVTLSCSPISGHRSVSWYQQTPGQGLQFLFEYFSETQRNKGNFPGRFSGRQFSNSRSEMNVSTLELGDSALYLCASSLDGRGTGELFFGEGSRLTVL.

This clone rates as large (0.1 to 1%). The rearrangement links TRBV10-1 to TRBJ2-2; D gene uncertain. V shed 5 bases and J shed 0 bases, with 10 bases lying between them. From germline, CDR1 is WNHNN and CDR2 SYGVQD (reference sequence). The CDR3 contains 15 residues. CDR3 nucleotide sequence: TGCGCCAGCAGTCCGATGACAACGAACACCGGGGAGCTGTTTTTT. It codes for CASSPMTTNTGELFF.

This chain links TRBV27 with TRBJ1-5, with 10 bases identical to TRBD1. With 6 bases clipped from V and 6 bases from J, the junction kept 5 bases outside the gene matches. Per the germline V gene, CDR1 is MNHEY and CDR2 is SMNVEV (reference sequence). The CDR3 covers 14 residues. The CDR3 sequence is CASSDRGRGQPQHF. CDR3 bases: TGTGCCAGCAGCGACAGGGGGCGGGGTCAGCCCCAGCATTTT.

V is TRBV7-3 and J is TRBJ2-1, with unresolved D. The germline V and J ends were trimmed by 5 bases and 4 bases, with 9 bases remaining between them. Germline V CDR1 and CDR2: SGHTA, FQGTGA. CDR3 length equals 13 residues. The CDR3 bases are TGTGCCAGCAGCGGCCTAAATTACAATGAGCAGTTCTTC. Translation: CASSGLNYNEQFF.

The count of this clone is one. This chain joins TRBV7-9 and TRBJ2-3; D uncertain. V shed 3 bases and J shed 0 bases, with 10 bases lying between them. The CDR3 length is 15 residues. CDR1 and CDR2 (germline): SEHNR, FQNEAQ (reference sequence). The CDR3 reads CASSLGIVSTDTQYF. CDR3 bases: TGTGCCAGCAGCTTGGGTATCGTTAGCACAGATACGCAGTATTTT. The full variable domain, rest sourced from reference TRBV7-9 and TRBJ2-3, is DTGVSQNPRHKITKRGQNVTFRCDPISEHNRLYWYRQTLGQGPEFLTYFQNEAQLEKSRLLSDRFSAERPKGSFSTLEIQRTEQGDSAMYLCASSLGIVSTDTQYFGPGTRLTVL.

The chain combines TRBV28 with TRBJ1-1; the D gene is possibly TRBD1 (6 bases). The CDR3 consists of 15 residues. V was cut by 7 bases and J by 5 bases, with 20 bases left in between. The germline CDR1 and CDR2 sequences are MDHEN and SYDVKM. DNA of the CDR3: TGTGCCAGCAACCCAAAGGGGGAGGGGGAAACTGAAGCTTTCTTT. Translation: CASNPKGEGETEAFF.

This clone was seen once. This chain links TRBV7-6 with TRBJ1-3, with a tentative D call TRBD1 (6 bases). The CDR3 covers 20 residues. Germline assignment: CDR1 SGHVS and CDR2 FNYEAQ. Trimming stripped 5 bases from V and 0 bases from J, with 26 bases between. This CDR3 reads CASSTPPTGTALSSGNTIYF. The CDR3 nucleotides are TGTGCCAGCAGCACCCCCCCGACAGGAACGGCCTTAAGCTCTGGAAACACCATATATTTT.

The chain carries TRBV19 and TRBJ2-5; either TRBD1 or TRBD2 may supply D (5 bases each). Trimming took off 3 bases at V and 11 bases at J, with 25 bases between the two ends. This CDR3 has 16 amino acids. Per the germline V gene, CDR1 is LNHDA and CDR2 is SQIVND (reference sequence). The CDR3 sequence is CASSIRGGQRQGEQYF. CDR3 nucleotide sequence: TGTGCCAGTAGTATTAGGGGCGGCCAGCGACAAGGGGAGCAGTACTTC.

Only a few counts were recorded for this clone. The V call is TRBV19, the J call TRBJ1-5; D not resolved. Germline CDR1 LNHDA, CDR2 SQIVND (reference sequence). There are 15 residues in the CDR3. Trimming removed 8 bases from V and 0 bases from J, with 14 bases in between. The CDR3 protein is CASGRTVSSNQPQHF. In DNA form, the CDR3 reads TGTGCCAGTGGGAGGACGGTTAGTAGCAATCAGCCCCAGCATTTT.